A selection of T cell receptor beta chains follows, all from one sample in a study of blood T cell repertoires in COVID-19. Sequencing was performed with immunoSEQ multiplex PCR; in TCRdb, only in-frame clones are kept and a portion is missing. The sample holds some 150,000 clones, about 83% seen once. Material: PBMCs or T cells enriched from blood (not recorded which). These receptors all come from a woman between 45 and 65 years old who had been exposed to COVID-19. Both conserved end residues are trimmed from each CDR3. D genes are given only for firm matches.

TRBJ2-1	TRBV7-8	TRBD2	ASSYISGGAYNEQF
TRBJ2-7	TRBV5-4	TRBD2	ASSLVGSGRAPYEQY
TRBJ1-2	TRBV3-1/TRBV3-2	TRBD1	ASSHRDRVGVWYT
TRBJ1-1	TRBV6-5	.	ASRVTVNTEAF
TRBJ1-2	TRBV12-3/TRBV12-4	.	ASSAGGYYGYT
TRBJ1-2	TRBV4-1	TRBD1	ASSQAGQGSNGYT
TRBJ1-1	TRBV13	TRBD1	ASSLGTGGPNTEAF
TRBJ2-7	TRBV7-2	TRBD1	ASSFTGVNEQY
TRBJ1-4	TRBV9	TRBD1	ASSVSGQTNEKLF
TRBJ1-4	TRBV7-2	.	ASSRQGASNEKLF
TRBJ1-2	TRBV12-3/TRBV12-4	.	ASSFGLGYT
TRBJ2-7	TRBV5-1	TRBD1	ASGQGINEQY
TRBJ2-7	TRBV18	.	ASSSDSYEQY
TRBJ1-1	TRBV29-1	.	SVEENTGEAF
TRBJ1-1	TRBV10-3	.	AISEPRGYTEAF
TRBJ2-3	TRBV5-1	TRBD1	ASSRSRGNTDTQY
TRBJ1-2	TRBV4-2	TRBD1	ASSQRGETGGDIGYT
TRBJ2-7	TRBV6-5	.	ASRERATSYEQY
TRBJ1-2	TRBV7-9	.	ASSLDGKRAYGYT
TRBJ1-2	TRBV5-6	.	ASSFQGQSYGYT
TRBJ1-3	TRBV3-1/TRBV3-2	.	ASSRTLNTIY
TRBJ2-1	TRBV7-9	TRBD2	ASSTRLAGGGNEQF
TRBJ2-6	TRBV19	TRBD1	ASSKMGQAGANVLT
TRBJ1-5	TRBV7-9	.	ASSLGGRRGDQPQH
TRBJ2-7	TRBV9	.	ASSLGGPTYEQY
TRBJ2-3	TRBV4-3	TRBD2	ASSTTSGLSTDTQY
TRBJ1-1	TRBV7-8	.	ASSATGGSTEAF
TRBJ2-5	TRBV12-5	.	ASGLASTETQY
TRBJ1-1	TRBV19	.	ASSLRLSTSFRNTEAF
TRBJ2-7	TRBV7-8	.	ASSSQGYEQY
TRBJ2-2	TRBV6-5	.	ASSLDGTGELF
TRBJ2-1	TRBV5-6	TRBD2	ASSLALLGLAGVNEQF
TRBJ2-3	TRBV6-7	.	ASSFGWGHTDTQY
TRBJ1-1	TRBV27	.	ASKPGENTEAF
TRBJ2-5	TRBV6-5	.	ASRKTGRETQY
TRBJ2-1	TRBV10-3	TRBD2	AISEIQRERNEQF
TRBJ2-3	TRBV4-3	.	ASSQDLVPDTQY
TRBJ2-2	TRBV6-6	.	ASSYDATGAGELF
TRBJ2-3	TRBV10-3	TRBD2	AIQTSGGGDTQY
TRBJ1-1	TRBV9	TRBD1	ASSAGTGREDTEAF
TRBJ2-7	TRBV10-2	.	ASSVQSSYEQY
TRBJ2-1	TRBV7-2	.	ASSFELRGNEQF
TRBJ2-1	TRBV19	.	ASSLKRIFYNEQF
TRBJ1-3	TRBV7-9	.	ASSLPPRLGASGNTIY
TRBJ1-1	TRBV5-4	TRBD1	ASSLPRQGLIGDTEAF
TRBJ2-1	TRBV15	.	ATSTNRGNEQF
TRBJ1-2	TRBV5-1	TRBD1	ASSAQTGALLYGYT
TRBJ1-1	TRBV3-1/TRBV3-2	.	ASSPQGAVNTEAF
TRBJ1-2	TRBV19	.	ASTQEGIPLYGYT
TRBJ1-4	TRBV19	.	ASRDRRLNEKLF